The source of this T cell receptor beta chain is a study of blood T cell repertoires in COVID-19. The wider study: There were acute and convalescent COVID-19 samples, and they came from the United States, Italy and Spain. PBMCs, B-cell-depleted T cells, or T cells provided the cDNA or gDNA that made up the material.

Using immunoSEQ multiplex PCR, the repertoire was profiled, and TCRdb retains in-frame clones only, with some absent. Altogether over 20,000 clones are present, roughly 83% being singletons, with the ten largest covering around 28%. V dropped 6 bases and J dropped 2; count of bases not matched to a gene: 10. The germline CDR1 and CDR2 sequences are MNHEY and SVGEGT. The CDR3 is made up of 16 amino acids. The chain has TRBV6-2 or TRBV6-3 and TRBJ2-3; TRBD2 aligns across 8 bases. This TCR came from a human donor with active COVID-19. The donor label of this sample is uncertain. Material: peripheral blood. CDR3 sequence: CASSPSGREATDTQYF. The CDR3 nucleotides are TGTGCCAGCAGCCCTTCCGGGCGGGAGGCCACAGATACGCAGTATTTT.